The 9 T cell receptor beta chains below were found in one sample sequenced in a study of CD8 T cells in Susac syndrome. Reverse transcription of roughly 0.5 to 1 ug RNA used random hexamers. MiXCR was run by TCRdb on the immunoSEQ multiplex PCR reads, yielding one entry per CDR3 protein. Of about 140,000 distinct CDR3 sequences in the sample, more than 85% were seen once. Sequenced material: CD4+ T cells from PBMCs. These receptors were taken from a human donor with Susac syndrome.

The CDR3 protein is CSVERAGNYGYTF. In nucleotides, the CDR3 is TGCAGCGTTGAACGGGCGGGGAACTATGGCTACACCTTC. The chain links TRBV29-1 to TRBJ1-2; D not resolved. The length of the CDR3 is 13 residues. The V gene's germline CDR1 is SQVTM and CDR2 ANQGSEA. V was pared by 2 bases and J by 2 bases, with 9 bases between.

The chain couples TRBV28 to TRBJ2-5; possible D gene TRBD1, 5 bases. The CDR3 contains 14 residues. Deletions cut 3 bases from V and 3 bases from J, with 11 bases between. Germline lookup yields CDR1 MDHEN and CDR2 SYDVKM. The CDR3 DNA sequence: TGTGCCAGCAGTTTCGGCCAGGGCAAAGAGACCCAGTACTTC. Its translation is CASSFGQGKETQYF.

This clonotype was seen only once. The V and J genes are TRBV5-1 and TRBJ2-1; tentatively, D is TRBD2 (6 bases). V was shortened by 5 bases and J by 3 bases, with 15 bases between the two germline ends. There are 15 residues in the CDR3. Germline loops: CDR1 SGHRS, CDR2 YFSETQ. The CDR3 bases are TGCGCCAGCAGTCCCATGGGGGGAGACTACAATGAGCAGTTCTTC. Translating gives CASSPMGGDYNEQFF. The full variable domain, with the rest looked up from reference TRBV5-1 and TRBJ2-1, is KAGVTQTPRYLIKTRGQQVTLSCSPISGHRSVSWYQQTPGQGLQFLFEYFSETQRNKGNFPGRFSGRQFSNSRSEMNVSTLELGDSALYLCASSPMGGDYNEQFFGPGTRLTVL.

The V gene is TRBV25-1, the J gene TRBJ2-2; D is perhaps TRBD1 (5 bases). The ends were cut back, 10 bases at V and 3 bases at J, with 15 bases in the middle. CDR3 size: 14 residues. Germline V CDR1 and CDR2: MGHDK, SYGVNS. The CDR3 spells CAIQGAPDTGELFF. The CDR3, as DNA: TGTGCCATCCAGGGTGCCCCGGACACCGGGGAGCTGTTTTTT.

The V gene is TRBV3-1, the J gene TRBJ2-1, with TRBD2 matching 9 bases. After removal of 0 bases from V and 4 bases from J, the junction contained 4 bases not matched to a gene. CDR1 and CDR2 from the germline V gene are LGHDT and YNNKEL (reference sequence). The CDR3 totals 16 residues. CDR3 sequence reads: CASSQELLAGYNEQFF. In nucleotides, the CDR3 is TGTGCCAGCAGCCAAGAACTGCTAGCGGGGTACAATGAGCAGTTCTTC.

CDR3 bases: TGTGCCAGCAGACCCGGTCTCGGGACACTTAAACCCGAGCAGTACTTC. The encoded protein is CASRPGLGTLKPEQYF. V is TRBV2 and J is TRBJ2-7, with D possibly matching TRBD1 (6 bases). With 6 bases removed from V and 6 bases from J, the gap between germline ends came to 24 bases. CDR3 size: 16 residues. Germline assignment: CDR1 SNHLY and CDR2 FYNNEI. The variable domain in full, with the rest retrieved from reference TRBV2 and TRBJ2-7, is EPEVTQTPSHQVTQMGQEVILRCVPISNHLYFYWYRQILGQKVEFLVSFYNNEISEKSEIFDDQFSVERPDGSNFTLKIRSTKLEDSAMYFCASRPGLGTLKPEQYFGPGTRLTVT.

This chain links TRBV9 with TRBJ2-1; TRBD2 matches 8 bases. Germline loops: CDR1 SGDLS, CDR2 YYNGEE. The CDR3 consists of 15 residues. V gave up 3 bases and J gave up 7 bases; unmatched junction bases: 9. The CDR3 region is CASSAQSGGVNEQFF. CDR3 bases: TGTGCCAGCAGCGCCCAATCGGGAGGGGTGAATGAGCAGTTCTTC.

The V call is TRBV29-1, the J call TRBJ2-6, with a tentative D call TRBD1 (6 bases). There are 14 residues in the CDR3. Trimming stripped 4 bases from V and 2 bases from J, with 9 bases between. Germline assignment: CDR1 SQVTM and CDR2 ANQGSEA. CDR3 residues: CSVGTGTGANVLTF. The CDR3 DNA reads as TGCAGCGTTGGAACAGGGACTGGGGCCAACGTCCTGACTTTC.

The J gene is TRBJ2-3, the V gene TRBV10-3, with D maybe TRBD1 (5 bases). CDR3 length: 13 residues. The V gene's germline CDR1 is ENHRY and CDR2 SYGVKD. Trimming took 0 bases from V and 14 from J, leaving 15 bases between them. CDR3 DNA: TGTGCCATCAGTGAGTCATGGGGCGGCTTCACGTATTTT. Its translation: CAISESWGGFTYF.